A single sample gave rise to the 15 T cell receptor beta chains below, sequenced in a study of OX40 agonist ivuxolimab in advanced cancers. The repertoire was sequenced with immunoSEQ multiplex PCR; TCRdb's copy has only in-frame clones and lacks some. The table shows roughly 70,000 clones, with just under 90% occurring only once. The specimen comprised CD4+ or CD8+ T cells sorted from blood, sampled in a trial of the OX40 agonist ivuxolimab. The source is an adult with an advanced solid tumor such as melanoma, head and neck, liver or kidney cancer.

V is TRBV28 and J is TRBJ2-7; TRBD2 aligns across 13 bases. The length of the CDR3 is 13 residues. Germline CDR1 MDHEN, CDR2 SYDVKM. V was pared by 8 bases and J by 6 bases, with 4 bases of the junction left unmatched. CDR3 sequence reads: CASLGLAGVEQYF. The CDR3 DNA is TGTGCCAGCCTTGGACTAGCGGGAGTCGAGCAGTACTTC.

This chain links TRBV5-1 with TRBJ2-2; D remains unclear. The V end was cut by 0 bases, the J end by 3 bases, with 0 bases between. The CDR3 runs to 12 residues. From germline, CDR1 is SGHRS and CDR2 YFSETQ. The CDR3 protein is CASSLDTGELFF. In nucleotides, the CDR3 is TGCGCCAGCAGCTTGGACACCGGGGAGCTGTTTTTT.

This clone appeared once. V and J are TRBV27 and TRBJ2-7; D may be TRBD2 (6 bases). Germline CDR1 MNHEY, CDR2 SMNVEV (reference sequence). Trimming pared 8 bases from V and 0 bases from J, leaving 14 bases between. CDR3 length: 14 amino acids. CDR3 sequence reads: CASGSGRGSYEQYF. Here the CDR3 DNA reads TGTGCCAGCGGGTCGGGGCGGGGCTCCTACGAGCAGTACTTC.

This clone was seen a single time. The genes are TRBV19 and TRBJ2-3, with D maybe TRBD2 (6 bases). There are 16 residues in the CDR3. V was trimmed by 6 bases and J by 0 bases, leaving 16 bases between them. Germline V CDR1 and CDR2: LNHDA, SQIVND (reference sequence). CDR3 sequence reads: CASSLSPGTSTDTQYF. The CDR3 coding sequence is TGTGCCAGTAGCCTTTCGCCGGGGACTAGCACAGATACGCAGTATTTT.

The chain combines TRBV11-3 with TRBJ2-3; 7 bases line up with TRBD2. This CDR3 has 15 residues. V shed 0 bases, J shed 2 bases, and the junction held 2 bases outside the gene matches. Germline V lookup: CDR1 SGHNT, CDR2 YENEEA. As DNA, the CDR3 is TGTGCCAGCAGCTTAGATGGGACTACCACAGATACGCAGTATTTT. It codes for CASSLDGTTTDTQYF.

The chain recombines TRBV5-1 with TRBJ2-1; the match to TRBD2 covers 13 bases. After removal of 3 bases from V and 8 bases from J, the junction contained 5 bases not matched to a gene. CDR3 length: 15 residues. Per the germline V gene, CDR1 is SGHRS and CDR2 is YFSETQ. CDR3 residues: CASSSLAGGPDEQFF. The DNA for the CDR3 is TGCGCCAGCAGCTCACTAGCGGGAGGGCCTGATGAGCAGTTCTTC.

The chain has TRBV20-1 and TRBJ2-3, with D perhaps assigned TRBD1 or TRBD2 (5 bases each). CDR3 size: 11 residues. The V gene's germline CDR1 is DFQATT and CDR2 SNEGSKA (reference sequence). The V and J ends lost 6 bases and 6 bases respectively, with 10 bases between them. The CDR3 nucleotides read TGCAGTGCGGGGGAGAGGGATACGCAGTATTTT. It yields the protein CSAGERDTQYF.

The V and J genes are TRBV7-8 and TRBJ2-2, with D possibly TRBD1 on 6 matching bases. The V end was cut by 3 bases, the J end by 6 bases, with 11 bases between. The CDR3 spans 14 residues. Germline loops: CDR1 SGHVS, CDR2 FQNEAQ. CDR3 region: CASSFKQGAGELFF. The CDR3 region has the DNA TGTGCCAGCAGCTTCAAACAGGGCGCCGGGGAGCTGTTTTTT.

V usage is TRBV29-1 and J usage is TRBJ1-4, with unresolved D. CDR1 is SQVTM and CDR2 is ANQGSEA in the germline V gene. Between the trimmed V and J ends, which lost 3 bases and 0 bases, there was a span of 8 bases. The CDR3 totals 14 residues. The CDR3 loop reads CSVETDATNEKLFF. The CDR3 nucleotides are TGCAGCGTTGAGACGGACGCAACTAATGAAAAACTGTTTTTT.

In this sample, this clone turned up once. V and J are TRBV28 and TRBJ2-6, with D possibly matching TRBD1 (6 bases). Germline CDR1 and CDR2: MDHEN and SYDVKM. This CDR3 has 17 residues. V lost 6 bases and J lost 1, with 16 bases in between. The CDR3 region is CASSGQKGISGANVLTF. In DNA form, the CDR3 reads TGTGCCAGCAGCGGACAGAAAGGGATATCTGGGGCCAACGTCCTGACTTTC.

The gene calls are TRBV28 and TRBJ2-7; 9 bases fit TRBD1. CDR1 is MDHEN and CDR2 is SYDVKM in the germline V gene. Trimming took 6 bases from V and 1 from J; bases not matched to a gene: 4. The CDR3 runs 14 residues. This CDR3 reads CASSTGTGSYEQYF. The CDR3 region has the DNA TGTGCCAGCAGCACCGGGACAGGGTCCTACGAGCAGTACTTC.

The chain carries TRBV5-6 and TRBJ2-5; 9 positions agree with TRBD2. V shed 1 base, J shed 2 bases, and the junction held 3 bases outside the gene matches. CDR1 and CDR2 from the germline V gene are SGHDT and YYEEEE. The CDR3 runs to 15 residues. CDR3 in amino acids: CASSLSGRIQETQYF. DNA for the CDR3: TGTGCCAGCAGCTTGAGCGGGAGGATTCAAGAGACCCAGTACTTC.

The chain combines TRBV2 with TRBJ1-2; 8 bases map to TRBD1. CDR3 size: 14 residues. V shed 4 bases and J 8 bases; nucleotides not matched to a gene: 9. CDR1 SNHLY and CDR2 FYNNEI come from the germline V gene. CDR3 bases: TGTGCCAGCAGTGCGAGACAGGGGATAAAGGGCTACACCTTC. Protein product: CASSARQGIKGYTF.

This sequence joins TRBV7-2 and TRBJ2-1; 7 bases match TRBD2. The CDR3 is 17 amino acids. Germline loops: CDR1 SGHTA, CDR2 FQGNSA. V gave up 1 base and J gave up 3 bases; unmatched junction bases: 9. The CDR3 region has the DNA TGTGCCAGCAGCTTAGGTTGGGGGGGTCTCGTCTACAATGAGCAGTTCTTC. Its translation is CASSLGWGGLVYNEQFF.

The J gene is TRBJ2-2, the V gene TRBV5-1; TRBD2 matches at 10 bases. Per germline, CDR1 SGHRS and CDR2 YFSETQ. This CDR3 is 16 amino acids long. V trimming: 2 bases; J trimming: 2 bases; junction bases outside the gene matches: 3. CDR3 in amino acids: CASSFLAGVNTGELFF. In DNA form, the CDR3 reads TGCGCCAGCAGCTTTCTAGCGGGAGTTAACACCGGGGAGCTGTTTTTT. Full variable domain (rest looked up from reference TRBV5-1 and TRBJ2-2): KAGVTQTPRYLIKTRGQQVTLSCSPISGHRSVSWYQQTPGQGLQFLFEYFSETQRNKGNFPGRFSGRQFSNSRSEMNVSTLELGDSALYLCASSFLAGVNTGELFFGEGSRLTVL.